This T cell receptor (beta chain) was sequenced during a study of CD8+ T cells in alopecia areata. Notes on the study in general: Mice showed TCR sharing more clearly than patients did, possibly owing to HLA. Lesional tissue from the scalp (especially in alopecia totalis/universalis) showed higher clonality than normal scalp.

V was clipped by 4 bases and J by 4 bases; unmatched bases: 5. The CDR3 sequence is 14 residues long. Germline CDR1 reads PRHDT; CDR2 reads FYEKMQ (reference sequence). Points on this clone: Its antigen is currently unknown.

Extracted RNA was reverse transcribed into cDNA, the sequencing template. Produced via immunoSEQ multiplex PCR; TCRdb's table is partial and in-frame only. The sample lists 100,000 to 150,000 clones; approximately 48% were seen once. This clonotype was sampled from a human donor with alopecia areata. The sample in question was CD8+ T cells sorted from blood, obtained at week 0. The chain recombines TRBV13 with TRBJ2-7, with TRBD1 identical over 9 bases. The DNA of the CDR3 is TGTGCCAGCAGCTGGGCCGGGACAGGGTACGAGCAGTACTTC. This gives the protein CASSWAGTGYEQYF. The entire variable domain, with the rest obtained from reference TRBV13 and TRBJ2-7, is as follows: AAGVIQSPRHLIKEKRETATLKCYPIPRHDTVYWYQQGPGQDPQFLISFYEKMQSDKGSIPDRFSAQQFSDYHSELNMSSLELGDSALYFCASSWAGTGYEQYFGPGTRLTVT.